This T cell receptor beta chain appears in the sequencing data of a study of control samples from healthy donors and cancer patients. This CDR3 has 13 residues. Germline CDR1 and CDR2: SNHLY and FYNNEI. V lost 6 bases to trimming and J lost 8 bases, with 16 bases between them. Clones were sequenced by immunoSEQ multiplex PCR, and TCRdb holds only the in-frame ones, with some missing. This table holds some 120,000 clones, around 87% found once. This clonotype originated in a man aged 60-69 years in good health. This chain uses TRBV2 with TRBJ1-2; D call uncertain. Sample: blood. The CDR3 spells CASSVSIAGGYTF. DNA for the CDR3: TGTGCCAGCAGCGTCAGTATCGCTGGCGGCTACACCTTC.